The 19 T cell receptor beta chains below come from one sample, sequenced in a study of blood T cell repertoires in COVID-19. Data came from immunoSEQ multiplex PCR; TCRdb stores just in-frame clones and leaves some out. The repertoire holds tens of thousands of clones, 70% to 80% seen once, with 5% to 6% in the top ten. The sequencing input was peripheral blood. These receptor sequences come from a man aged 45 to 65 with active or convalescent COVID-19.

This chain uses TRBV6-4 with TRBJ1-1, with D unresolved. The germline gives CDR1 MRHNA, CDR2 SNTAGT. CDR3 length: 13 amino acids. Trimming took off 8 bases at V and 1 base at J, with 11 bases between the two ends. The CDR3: CASEAMGNTEAFF. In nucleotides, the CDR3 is TGTGCCAGCGAAGCGATGGGGAACACTGAAGCTTTCTTT.

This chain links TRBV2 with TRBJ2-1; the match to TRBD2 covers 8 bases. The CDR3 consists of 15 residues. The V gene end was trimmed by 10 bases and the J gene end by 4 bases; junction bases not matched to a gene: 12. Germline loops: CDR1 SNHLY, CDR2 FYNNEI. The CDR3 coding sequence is TGTGCCACCAGATCCGGGGGGGGGCCTTACAATGAGCAGTTCTTC. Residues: CATRSGGGPYNEQFF.

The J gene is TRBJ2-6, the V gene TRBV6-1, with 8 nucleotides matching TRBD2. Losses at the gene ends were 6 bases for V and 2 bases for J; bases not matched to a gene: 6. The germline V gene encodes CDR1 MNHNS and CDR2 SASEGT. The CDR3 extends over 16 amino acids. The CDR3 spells CASRERGGTGANVLTF. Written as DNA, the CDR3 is TGTGCCAGCAGGGAACGGGGGGGAACTGGGGCCAACGTCCTGACTTTC.

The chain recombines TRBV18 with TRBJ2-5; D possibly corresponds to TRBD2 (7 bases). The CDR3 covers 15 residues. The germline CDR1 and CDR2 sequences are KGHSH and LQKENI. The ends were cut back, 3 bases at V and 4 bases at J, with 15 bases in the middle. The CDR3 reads CASSPPGGLRETQYF. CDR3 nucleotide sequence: TGTGCCAGCTCACCTCCCGGGGGGCTCAGAGAGACCCAGTACTTC. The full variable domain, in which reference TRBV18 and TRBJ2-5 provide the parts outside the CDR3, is NAGVMQNPRHLVRRRGQEARLRCSPMKGHSHVYWYRQLPEEGLKFMVYLQKENIIDESGMPKERFSAEFPKEGPSILRIQQVVRGDSAAYFCASSPPGGLRETQYFGPGTRLLVL.

The CDR3, as DNA: TGCGCCAGCAGCCAAGTCCGGGGAGGAAACACCGGGGAGCTGTTTTTT. Protein: CASSQVRGGNTGELFF. The chain joins TRBV4-3 to TRBJ2-2; D may be TRBD2 (6 bases). This CDR3 spans 16 amino acids. Per the germline V gene, CDR1 is LGHNA and CDR2 is YSLEER. V was pared by 1 base and J by 2 bases, with 11 bases between.

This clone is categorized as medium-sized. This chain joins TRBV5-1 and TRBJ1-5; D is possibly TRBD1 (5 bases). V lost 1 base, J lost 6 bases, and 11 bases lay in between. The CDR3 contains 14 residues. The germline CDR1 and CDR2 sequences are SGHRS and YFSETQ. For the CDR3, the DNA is TGCGCCAGCAGCTTGTCAGGGCAGGGTCAGCCCCAGCATTTT. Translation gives CASSLSGQGQPQHF.

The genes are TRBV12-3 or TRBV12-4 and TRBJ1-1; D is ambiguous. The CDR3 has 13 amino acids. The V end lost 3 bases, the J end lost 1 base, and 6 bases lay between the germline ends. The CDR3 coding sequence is TGTGCCAGCAGTTTTTCCGGGAACACTGAAGCTTTCTTT. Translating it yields CASSFSGNTEAFF.

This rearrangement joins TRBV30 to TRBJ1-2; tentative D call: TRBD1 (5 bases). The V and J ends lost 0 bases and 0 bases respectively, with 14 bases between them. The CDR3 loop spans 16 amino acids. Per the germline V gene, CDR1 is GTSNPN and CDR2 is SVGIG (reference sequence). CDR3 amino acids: CAWSVGGGAANYGYTF. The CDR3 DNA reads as TGTGCCTGGAGTGTGGGGGGGGGAGCAGCTAACTATGGCTACACCTTC.

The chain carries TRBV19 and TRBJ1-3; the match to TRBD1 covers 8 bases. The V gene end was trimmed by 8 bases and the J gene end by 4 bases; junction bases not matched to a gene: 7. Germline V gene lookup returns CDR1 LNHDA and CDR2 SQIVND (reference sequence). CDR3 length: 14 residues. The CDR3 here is CASGRQGIGNTIYF. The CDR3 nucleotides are TGTGCCAGTGGTAGACAGGGGATCGGAAACACCATATATTTT.

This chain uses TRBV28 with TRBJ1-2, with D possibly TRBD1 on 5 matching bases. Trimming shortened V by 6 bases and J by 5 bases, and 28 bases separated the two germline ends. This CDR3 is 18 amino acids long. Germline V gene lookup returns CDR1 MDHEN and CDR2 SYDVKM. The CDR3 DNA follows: TGTGCCAGCAGCTCGCGACGACAGCTAGGGTTGCAGACATATGGCTACACCTTC. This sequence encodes CASSSRRQLGLQTYGYTF.

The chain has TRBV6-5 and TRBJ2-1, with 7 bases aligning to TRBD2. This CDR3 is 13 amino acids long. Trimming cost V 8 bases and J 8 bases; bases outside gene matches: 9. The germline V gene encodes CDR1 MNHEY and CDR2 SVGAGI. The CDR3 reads CASRPSGGDEQFF. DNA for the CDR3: TGTGCCAGCCGCCCTAGCGGAGGCGATGAGCAGTTCTTC.

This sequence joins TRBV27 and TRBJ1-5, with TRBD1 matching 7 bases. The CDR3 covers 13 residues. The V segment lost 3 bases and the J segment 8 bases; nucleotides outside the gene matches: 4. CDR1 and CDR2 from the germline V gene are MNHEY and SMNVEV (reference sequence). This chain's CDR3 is CASSLRGLEPQHF. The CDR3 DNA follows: TGTGCCAGCAGTTTGAGGGGGCTGGAGCCCCAGCATTTT.

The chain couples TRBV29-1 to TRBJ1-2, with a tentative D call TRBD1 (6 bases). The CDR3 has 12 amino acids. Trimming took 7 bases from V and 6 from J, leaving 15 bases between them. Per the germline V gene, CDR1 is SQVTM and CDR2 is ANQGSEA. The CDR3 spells CSAWTEEDGYTF. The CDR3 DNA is TGCAGCGCCTGGACAGAGGAAGATGGCTACACCTTC.

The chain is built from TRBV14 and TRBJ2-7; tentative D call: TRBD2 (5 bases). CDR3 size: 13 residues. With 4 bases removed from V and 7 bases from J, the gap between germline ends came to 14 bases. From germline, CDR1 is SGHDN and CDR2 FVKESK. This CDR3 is CASSRPPTGEQYF. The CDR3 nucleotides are TGTGCCAGCAGCCGACCCCCGACGGGGGAGCAGTACTTC.

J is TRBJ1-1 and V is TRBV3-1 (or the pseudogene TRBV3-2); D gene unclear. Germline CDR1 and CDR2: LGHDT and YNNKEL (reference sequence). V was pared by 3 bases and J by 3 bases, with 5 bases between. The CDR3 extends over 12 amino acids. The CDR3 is CASSHLYTEAFF. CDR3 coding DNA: TGTGCCAGCAGCCATCTCTACACTGAAGCTTTCTTT.

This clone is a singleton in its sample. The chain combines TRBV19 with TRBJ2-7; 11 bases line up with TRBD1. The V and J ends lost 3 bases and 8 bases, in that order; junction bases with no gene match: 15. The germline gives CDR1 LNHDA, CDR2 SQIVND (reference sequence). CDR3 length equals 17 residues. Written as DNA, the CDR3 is TGTGCCAGTAGTATGTTCCCGAGGACAGGGGGCGCATACCAGCAGTACTTC. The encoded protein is CASSMFPRTGGAYQQYF.

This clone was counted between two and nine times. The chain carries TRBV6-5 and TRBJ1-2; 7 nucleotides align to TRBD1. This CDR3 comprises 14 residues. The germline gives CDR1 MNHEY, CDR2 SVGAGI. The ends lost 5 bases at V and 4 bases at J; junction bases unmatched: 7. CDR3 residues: CASSPADRAYGYTF. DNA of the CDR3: TGTGCCAGCAGTCCTGCTGACAGGGCCTATGGCTACACCTTC.

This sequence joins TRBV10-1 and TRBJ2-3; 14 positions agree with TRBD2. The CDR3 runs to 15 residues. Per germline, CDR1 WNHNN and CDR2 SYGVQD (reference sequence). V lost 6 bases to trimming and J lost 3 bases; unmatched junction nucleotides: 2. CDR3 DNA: TGCGCCAGCAGCGGACTAGCGGGGGGTACAGATACGCAGTATTTT. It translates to CASSGLAGGTDTQYF.

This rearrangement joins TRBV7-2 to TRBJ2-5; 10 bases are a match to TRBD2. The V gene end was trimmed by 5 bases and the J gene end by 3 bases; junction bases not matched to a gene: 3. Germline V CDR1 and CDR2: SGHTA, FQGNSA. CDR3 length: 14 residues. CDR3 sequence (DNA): TGTGCCAGCAGCGTCGGACTAGCGGAAGAGACCCAGTACTTC. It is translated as CASSVGLAEETQYF.